These 11 T cell receptor beta chains were all obtained from the same sample, sequenced in a study of blood T cell repertoires in COVID-19. TCRdb's table, derived via immunoSEQ multiplex PCR, lists solely in-frame clones and lacks some. Of 150,000 or so clones listed, over 70% are singletons. The sequenced material came from peripheral blood. All receptors come from an elderly man with acute or convalescent COVID-19.

J is TRBJ2-3 and V is TRBV19; 8 bases align to TRBD2. The CDR3 loop spans 14 amino acids. Unmatched junction bases numbered 4, after V lost 5 bases and J lost 3 bases. Germline V lookup: CDR1 LNHDA, CDR2 SQIVND (reference sequence). DNA of the CDR3: TGTGCCAGTAGTCTTAGCGGGAATACAGATACGCAGTATTTT. Its protein is CASSLSGNTDTQYF.

This clone occurred once. V is TRBV7-3 and J is TRBJ2-7; TRBD2 matches 11 bases. The CDR3 length is 14 residues. Germline CDR1 SGHTA, CDR2 FQGTGA. Germline trimming cut 3 bases from V and 3 bases from J; bases unmatched to any gene: 1. CDR3 sequence: CASSLTSGNYEQYF. CDR3 DNA: TGTGCCAGCAGCTTGACTAGCGGGAACTACGAGCAGTACTTC.

The chain combines TRBV5-6 with TRBJ1-2; no clear D gene. The V and J ends lost 4 bases and 0 bases respectively, with 10 bases between them. CDR3 length equals 14 residues. Germline V lookup: CDR1 SGHDT, CDR2 YYEEEE. This CDR3 reads CASSLDGANYGYTF. The DNA of the CDR3 is TGTGCCAGCAGCCTAGACGGAGCTAACTATGGCTACACCTTC.

The rearrangement links TRBV19 to TRBJ2-3, with D unresolved. The V end lost 1 base, the J end lost 8 bases, and 10 bases lay between the germline ends. CDR1 is LNHDA, CDR2 SQIVND, per germline (reference sequence). The CDR3 is 13 amino acids. CDR3 nucleotide sequence: TGTGCCAGTAGTATAGGAGGCACTGGTACGCAGTATTTT. This gives the protein CASSIGGTGTQYF. Using reference TRBV19 and TRBJ2-3 for the parts outside the CDR3, the full variable domain is DGGITQSPKYLFRKEGQNVTLSCEQNLNHDAMYWYRQDPGQGLRLIYYSQIVNDFQKGDIAEGYSVSREKKESFPLTVTSAQKNPTAFYLCASSIGGTGTQYFGPGTRLTVL.

The chain joins TRBV21-1 to TRBJ2-3; the D call in the table, TRBD1, was not verified against the DNA. TRBV21-1 is a pseudogene segment. CDR3 length: 16 residues. CDR3 in amino acids: CASSKDNTAMGDTQYF. The CDR3 DNA reads as TGTGCCAGCAGCAAAGATAACACAGCTATGGGAGATACGCAGTATTTT.

The rearrangement links TRBV6-5 to TRBJ1-4; 7 nucleotides agree with TRBD1. The CDR3 runs 14 residues. The V segment lost 5 bases and the J segment 5 bases; nucleotides outside the gene matches: 5. Germline assignment: CDR1 MNHEY and CDR2 SVGAGI. CDR3 sequence (DNA): TGTGCCAGCAGTATGGGACAGCCGAATGAAAAACTGTTTTTT. Its translation: CASSMGQPNEKLFF.

The chain couples TRBV30 to TRBJ2-7, with 7 bases that match TRBD1. Trimming at V came to 2 bases and at J to 0 bases, leaving 1 base not matched to a gene. This CDR3 has 13 amino acids. The V gene's germline CDR1 is GTSNPN and CDR2 SVGIG (reference sequence). CDR3 loop: CAWSYRGSYEQYF. DNA of the CDR3: TGTGCCTGGAGTTACAGGGGCTCCTACGAGCAGTACTTC.

This clone was counted once. DNA for the CDR3: TGTGCCACTTCGTCGGGACTAGCTCCCACAGATACGCAGTATTTT. Encoded protein: CATSSGLAPTDTQYF. The chain joins TRBV24-1 to TRBJ2-3; 9 bases are shared with TRBD2. This CDR3 spans 15 amino acids. CDR1 is KGHDR and CDR2 is SFDVKD in the germline V gene. J lost 2 bases, V lost 10 bases, and 9 bases had no gene match.

The rearrangement uses TRBV5-1 and TRBJ2-1, with D perhaps matching TRBD2 (6 bases). Trimming removed 0 bases at V and 2 bases at J, with 9 bases between. CDR3 length equals 15 residues. The germline gives CDR1 SGHRS, CDR2 YFSETQ. The CDR3 coding sequence is TGCGCCAGCAGCTTGGGGGGGGAACCCTACAATGAGCAGTTCTTC. Protein sequence: CASSLGGEPYNEQFF.

The chain combines TRBV20-1 with TRBJ2-2; 12 bases are a match to TRBD2. Germline-derived CDR1 and CDR2 are DFQATT and SNEGSKA (reference sequence). The ends lost 3 bases at V and 5 bases at J; junction bases unmatched: 4. The CDR3 has 15 residues. In DNA, the CDR3 is TGCAGTGCTAGTGACACTAGCGGGAGGACCGGGGAGCTGTTTTTT. Its translation: CSASDTSGRTGELFF.

The chain joins TRBV7-9 to TRBJ1-2; a possible D gene is TRBD1 (6 bases). The germline gives CDR1 SEHNR, CDR2 FQNEAQ (reference sequence). The V gene lost 0 bases and the J gene lost 7 bases, with 12 bases spanning the gap. The length of the CDR3 is 14 residues. CDR3 in amino acids: CASSLAGGRGGYTF. As DNA, the CDR3 is TGTGCCAGCAGCTTAGCGGGGGGGCGAGGTGGCTACACCTTC.